This T cell receptor (beta chain) was profiled in a study of PD-1 blockade in classical Hodgkin lymphoma. Clones were read by immunoSEQ multiplex PCR, and TCRdb kept only the in-frame ones, dropping some. The repertoire has 4,000 to 5,500 clones, approximately 68% of them found once; the top ten carry about 27%. The time point was: cycle 4 day 1 (C4D1), after less than 7 weeks of nivolumab. No patient escaped relapse after autologous stem cell transplantation, and brentuximab vedotin exposure varied. By magnetic negative selection, CD8+ T cells were isolated from the thawed PBMCs. V gave up 7 bases and J gave up 0 bases, with 16 bases separating them. CDR1 SGHAT and CDR2 FQNNGV come from the germline V gene. The CDR3 has 16 amino acids. This clone has only a few counts.

The specimen was CD8+ T cells from blood, collected before the fourth cycle of nivolumab. The receptor comes from a human donor with classical Hodgkin lymphoma. V usage is TRBV11-2 and J usage is TRBJ2-1; no clear D. This chain's CDR3 is CASTVLGSSSYNEQFF. CDR3 DNA: TGTGCCAGCACTGTCTTAGGCTCTAGCTCCTACAATGAGCAGTTCTTC.